The 5 T cell receptor beta chains listed next were all sequenced from one sample in a study of response to subunit inactivated influenza vaccine. TCRdb re-analysed the RT-PCR reads in MiXCR, keeping a single row per CDR3 protein. The data hold more than 450,000 distinct CDR3 sequences, with about 10% observed a single time. The material sequenced was PBMCs from blood, taken on the day of vaccination. The receptors come from a man in his fifties or sixties who received an inactivated influenza vaccine.

This clonotype was detected only a few times. The J gene is TRBJ1-5, the V gene TRBV28; D is uncertain. V lost 5 bases, J lost 4 bases, and 12 bases lay in between. This CDR3 is built from 14 residues. CDR1 is MDHEN and CDR2 is SYDVKM in the germline V gene. CDR3 region: CASSQPGANQPQHF. CDR3 nucleotides: TGTGCCAGCAGTCAGCCGGGAGCAAATCAGCCCCAGCATTTT.

There are a few counts of this clonotype. The V call is TRBV7-3, the J call TRBJ2-5; D remains unclear. CDR3 length equals 18 residues. Between the trimmed V and J ends, which lost 5 bases and 5 bases, there was a span of 27 bases. CDR1 and CDR2 (germline): SGHTA, FQGTGA. CDR3 sequence: CASSPHPFNDIIGETQYF. As DNA, the CDR3 is TGTGCCAGCAGCCCCCATCCCTTTAACGACATCATCGGGGAGACCCAGTACTTC.

This clonotype was seen repeatedly, ten times or more. This chain joins TRBV7-4 and TRBJ2-1, with 7 bases aligning to TRBD2. This CDR3 contains 16 residues. The junction had 7 bases not matched to a gene; V was cut back by 5 bases and J by 0 bases. Germline CDR1 reads SGHVT; CDR2 reads SQSDAQ. The CDR3 region is CASSPGAGSSYNEQFF. In nucleotides, the CDR3 is TGTGCCAGCAGCCCCGGAGCGGGGAGCTCCTACAATGAGCAGTTCTTC.

V is TRBV7-8 and J is TRBJ2-1, with 14 bases aligning to TRBD2. Germline trimming cut 4 bases from V and 8 bases from J; bases unmatched to any gene: 13. The CDR3 contains 18 residues. Looked up from germline, CDR1 is SGHVS and CDR2 is FQNEAQ. The CDR3 spells CASSSSTGTSGRGYEQFF. The CDR3 region has the DNA TGTGCCAGCAGCTCCTCAACTGGGACTAGCGGGAGAGGCTATGAGCAGTTCTTC.

The V call is TRBV29-1, the J call TRBJ2-1, with D perhaps matching TRBD2 (6 bases). Trimming pared 7 bases from V and 5 bases from J, leaving 18 bases between. There are 14 residues in the CDR3. The germline V gene has CDR1 SQVTM and CDR2 ANQGSEA. The CDR3 spells CSAAGGRRDNEQFF. The CDR3 bases are TGCAGCGCTGCCGGAGGGAGGCGGGACAATGAGCAGTTCTTC.